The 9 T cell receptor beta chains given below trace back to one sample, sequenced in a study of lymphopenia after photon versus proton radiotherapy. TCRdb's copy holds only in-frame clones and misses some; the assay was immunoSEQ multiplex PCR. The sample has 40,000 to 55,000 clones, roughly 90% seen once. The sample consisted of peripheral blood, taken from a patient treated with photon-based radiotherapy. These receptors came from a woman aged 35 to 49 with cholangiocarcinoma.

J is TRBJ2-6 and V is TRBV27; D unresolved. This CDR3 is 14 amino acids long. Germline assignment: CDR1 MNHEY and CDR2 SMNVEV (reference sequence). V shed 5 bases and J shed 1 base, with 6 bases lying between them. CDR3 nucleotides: TGTGCCAGCAGTCCGATTTCTGGGGCCAACGTCCTGACTTTC. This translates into CASSPISGANVLTF.

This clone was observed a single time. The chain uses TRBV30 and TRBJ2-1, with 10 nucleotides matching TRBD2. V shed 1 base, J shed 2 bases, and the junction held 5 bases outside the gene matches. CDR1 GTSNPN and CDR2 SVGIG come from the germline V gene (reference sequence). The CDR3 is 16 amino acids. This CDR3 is CAWSAQRGGTYNEQFF. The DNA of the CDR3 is TGTGCCTGGAGTGCCCAGCGGGGGGGTACCTACAATGAGCAGTTCTTC. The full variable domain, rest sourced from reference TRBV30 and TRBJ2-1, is SQTIHQWPATLVQPVGSPLSLECTVEGTSNPNLYWYRQAAGRGLQLLFYSVGIGQISSEVPQNLSASRPQDRQFILSSKKLLLSDSGFYLCAWSAQRGGTYNEQFFGPGTRLTVL.

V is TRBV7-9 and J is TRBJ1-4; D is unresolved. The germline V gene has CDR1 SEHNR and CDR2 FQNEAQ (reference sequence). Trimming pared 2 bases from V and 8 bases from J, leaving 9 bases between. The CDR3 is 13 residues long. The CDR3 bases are TGTGCCAGCAGCTTATGGGAAGAAGAAAAACTGTTTTTT. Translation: CASSLWEEEKLFF.

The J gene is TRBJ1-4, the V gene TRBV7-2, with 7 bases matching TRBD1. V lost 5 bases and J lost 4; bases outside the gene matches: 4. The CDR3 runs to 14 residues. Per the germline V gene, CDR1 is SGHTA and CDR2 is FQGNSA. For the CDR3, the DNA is TGTGCCAGCAGCCGGACAGGCTTTAATGAAAAACTGTTTTTT. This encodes CASSRTGFNEKLFF.

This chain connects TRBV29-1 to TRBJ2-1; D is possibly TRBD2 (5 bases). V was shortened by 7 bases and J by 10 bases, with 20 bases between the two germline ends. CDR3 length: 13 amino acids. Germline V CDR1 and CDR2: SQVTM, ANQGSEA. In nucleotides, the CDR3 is TGCAGCGACAACCCCGGACTGACCGCCGAGCAGTTCTTC. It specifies CSDNPGLTAEQFF.

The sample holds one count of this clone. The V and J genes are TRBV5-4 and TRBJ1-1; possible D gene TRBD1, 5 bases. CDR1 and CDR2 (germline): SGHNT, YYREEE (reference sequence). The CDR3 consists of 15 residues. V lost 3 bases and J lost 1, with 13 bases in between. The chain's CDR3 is CASSSAKGANTEAFF. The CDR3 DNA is TGTGCCAGCAGCTCCGCGAAAGGGGCGAACACTGAAGCTTTCTTT.

The CDR3 coding sequence is TGTGCCAGCAGCTTCCCCCTAGCGGGACGGACCTACGAGCAGTACTTC. This codes for CASSFPLAGRTYEQYF. The V call is TRBV7-9, the J call TRBJ2-7; 9 bases are a match to TRBD2. This CDR3 contains 16 residues. Trimming cost V 3 bases and J 2 bases; bases outside gene matches: 8. CDR1 SEHNR and CDR2 FQNEAQ come from the germline V gene (reference sequence).

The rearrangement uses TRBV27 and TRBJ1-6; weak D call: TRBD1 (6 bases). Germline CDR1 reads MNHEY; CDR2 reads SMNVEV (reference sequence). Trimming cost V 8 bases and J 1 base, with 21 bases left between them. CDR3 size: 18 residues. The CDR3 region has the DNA TGTGCCAGCCTAATGGACAGTCGACCTTCGTCCTATAATTCACCCCTCCACTTT. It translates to CASLMDSRPSSYNSPLHF.

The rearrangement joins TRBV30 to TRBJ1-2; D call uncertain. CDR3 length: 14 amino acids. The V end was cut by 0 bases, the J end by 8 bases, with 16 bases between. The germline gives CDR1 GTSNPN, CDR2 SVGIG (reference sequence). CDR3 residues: CAWSVFRASEGYTF. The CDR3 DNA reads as TGTGCCTGGAGTGTATTTAGGGCTTCGGAGGGCTACACCTTC.